The rows below give T cell receptor beta chains drawn from one sample of a study of shared clonotypes between healthy human individuals. Sequencing was performed with immunoSEQ multiplex PCR; in TCRdb, only in-frame clones are kept and a portion is missing. The table lists about 470,000 clones, roughly 80% of them singletons, with approximately 13% in the top ten. Sequences were obtained from PBMCs. These receptor sequences come from a woman aged 40-49 years in good health. Some clones in this sample may be carry-over from other donors' samples. CDR3s include the opening cysteine and the closing phenylalanine or tryptophan. D genes are given only for firm matches. Part of the rows lack a size; the others show once, few, many or a class for expanded clones.

clone_size,v_call,d_call,j_call,cdr3_nt,cdr3_aa
.,TRBV28,TRBD1,TRBJ2-1,TGTGCCAGCAGTTTACCCGCCGCGACAGGGTCTCTTCAGAGGGCCTACAATGAGCAGTTCTTC,CASSLPAATGSLQRAYNEQFF
.,TRBV5-4,.,TRBJ2-3,TGTGCCAGCAGCCCCACGGGGAGTGCTAGCACAGATACGCAGTATTTT,CASSPTGSASTDTQYF
.,TRBV7-9,TRBD2,TRBJ2-7,TGTGCCAGCAGCCCCTTGGGCGGGAGGACACCATACGAGCAGTACTTC,CASSPLGGRTPYEQYF
.,TRBV4-3,.,TRBJ2-5,TGCGCCAGCAGCCAAGAGGCACAGGCAGAGACCCAGTACTTC,CASSQEAQAETQYF
.,TRBV2,.,TRBJ2-7,TGTGCCAGCAGTGACAGGGGTTTCTACGAGCAGTACTTC,CASSDRGFYEQYF
.,TRBV5-6,.,TRBJ1-4,TGTGCCAGCAGACCCGGGCAGGGTGTTGAAAAACTGTTTTTT,CASRPGQGVEKLFF
.,TRBV18,TRBD1,TRBJ1-2,TGTGCCAGCTCACCGGGACAGTCAAACTATGGCTACACCTTC,CASSPGQSNYGYTF
.,TRBV18,.,TRBJ1-3,TGTGCCAGCTCACCAGCGGGCCCTTCTTCTGGAAACACCATATATTTT,CASSPAGPSSGNTIYF
.,TRBV28,.,TRBJ1-6,TGTGCCAGCAGTTTTTTCAGGCGAAATTCACCCCTCCACTTT,CASSFFRRNSPLHF
.,TRBV29-1,.,TRBJ1-1,TGCAGCGTTTCATCCCCCTCATCGATGGGAGCTTTCTTT,CSVSSPSSMGAFF
.,TRBV7-9,TRBD1,TRBJ1-2,TGTGCCAGCAGCAGGGGGCGCATCTATGGCTACACCTTC,CASSRGRIYGYTF
.,TRBV28,.,TRBJ2-7,TGTGCCAGCAGTGCGACCGTTTACGAGCAGTACTTC,CASSATVYEQYF
.,TRBV6-5,.,TRBJ1-4,TGTGCCAGCAGCTCCGGGACGGTTAGCGAAAAACTGTTTTTT,CASSSGTVSEKLFF
.,TRBV18,TRBD1,TRBJ1-4,TGTGCCAGCTCACCGCTGGGACAGGGGTATGAAAAACTGTTTTTT,CASSPLGQGYEKLFF
.,TRBV28,TRBD2,TRBJ2-2,TGTGCCAGCAGGGGACTAGCGCTCACCGGGGAGCTGTTTTTT,CASRGLALTGELFF
once,TRBV19,TRBD2,TRBJ2-7,TGTGCCAGTAGTAGGAGACCCGGGACTAGCGGGAGGGACGAGCAGTACTTC,CASSRRPGTSGRDEQYF
.,TRBV28,TRBD1,TRBJ1-4,TGTGCCAGCAGTTGGGACAGGGCTGATGAAAAACTGTTTTTT,CASSWDRADEKLFF
.,TRBV5-1,TRBD1,TRBJ1-4,TGCGCCAGCAGGACAGGGAGAGGCCCAACTAATGAAAAACTGTTTTTT,CASRTGRGPTNEKLFF
.,TRBV28,.,TRBJ1-5,TGTGCCAGCAGTCCCGTGCTGGTGAGCAATCAGCCCCAGCATTTT,CASSPVLVSNQPQHF
.,TRBV19,.,TRBJ1-5,TGTGCCAGTAGTATGGCGGGCAATCAGCCCCAGCATTTT,CASSMAGNQPQHF
.,TRBV28,.,TRBJ2-5,TGTGCCAGCAGGAGGGGCGGCGTTCAAGAGACCCAGTACTTC,CASRRGGVQETQYF
.,TRBV28,TRBD2,TRBJ2-1,TGTGCCAGCAGTTTGACTAGCGGGGCGTACAATGAGCAGTTCTTC,CASSLTSGAYNEQFF
.,TRBV4-1,TRBD2,TRBJ2-2,TGCGCCAGCAGCCCACTACTAGCGGGATGCACCGAGGAGCTGTTTTTT,CASSPLLAGCTEELFF
once,TRBV7-6,TRBD2,TRBJ2-1,TGTGCCAGCAGCTTAGACCCTAGCGGGAACAATGAGCAGTTCTTC,CASSLDPSGNNEQFF
.,TRBV5-6,.,TRBJ2-7,TGTGCCAGCAGCTTACCCGGACAGCTAGCCTACGAGCAGTACTTC,CASSLPGQLAYEQYF
.,TRBV30,.,TRBJ2-3,TGTGCCTGGAGTGAGCGGCGAGAGGGGACGCAGTATTTT,CAWSERREGTQYF
.,TRBV7-7,.,TRBJ2-1,TGTGCTAGCAGCTTAGCGTTGGCTACTATTGAGCAGTTCTTC,CASSLALATIEQFF
.,TRBV6-1,.,TRBJ2-3,TGTGCCAGCAGGACCGCGGGGCCATCCACAGATACGCAGTATTTT,CASRTAGPSTDTQYF
.,TRBV7-9,TRBD1,TRBJ2-1,TGTGCCAGCAGACTCGGGACGGGACAGGGTTTCAATGAGCAGTTCTTC,CASRLGTGQGFNEQFF
.,TRBV5-1,.,TRBJ1-1,TGCGCCAGCAGCAACACAACAGCCATCCTTTTCACTGAAGCTTTCTTT,CASSNTTAILFTEAFF
few,TRBV7-6,.,TRBJ2-5,TGTGCCAGCAGCTTAGCCGCTCAAGGCGAAGAGACCCAGTACTTC,CASSLAAQGEETQYF
.,TRBV28,.,TRBJ2-7,TGTGCCAGCAGTTTACAGGGGGGGGACGAGCAGTACTTC,CASSLQGGDEQYF
.,TRBV7-2,TRBD1,TRBJ1-3,TGTGCCAGCAGCCCACAGGGGGTCTCTGGAAACACCATATATTTT,CASSPQGVSGNTIYF
.,TRBV7-2,.,TRBJ1-1,TGTGCCAGCAGCTTAACTCAGGGGCGGACTGAAGCTTTCTTT,CASSLTQGRTEAFF
.,TRBV27,.,TRBJ1-1,TGTGCCAGCAGTTTATATATAGGTGAGAACACTGAAGCTTTCTTT,CASSLYIGENTEAFF
.,TRBV2,TRBD2,TRBJ2-3,TGTGCCAGCAGCCTCGGACTAGCGGGAGGGCCGGGTGGTGATACGCAGTATTTT,CASSLGLAGGPGGDTQYF
.,TRBV28,.,TRBJ1-4,TGTGCCAGCAGACGGGGGGGGGATGAAAAACTGTTTTTT,CASRRGGDEKLFF
.,TRBV19,TRBD1,TRBJ2-7,TGTGCCAGTAGTCCCTGGCAGGGGGCTGATGAGCAGTACTTC,CASSPWQGADEQYF
.,TRBV5-4,TRBD2,TRBJ2-7,TGTGCCAGCAGCTCGCCCGGGACTAGCTTGAGCGAGATCGAGCAGTACTTC,CASSSPGTSLSEIEQYF
.,TRBV11-2,TRBD2,TRBJ2-7,TGTGCCAGCAGCTTAAGACCCCCCCGGGCGGGAGCGCCGACGAACGAGCAGTACTTC,CASSLRPPRAGAPTNEQYF
.,TRBV7-5,.,TRBJ1-1,TGTGCCAGAAGCTGCGCTGGGGGGCCCACTGAAGCTTTCTTT,CARSCAGGPTEAFF
.,TRBV28,TRBD1,TRBJ1-5,TGTGCCAGCAGTTTACGAGGGCGACAGGGAGACAATCAGCCCCAGCATTTT,CASSLRGRQGDNQPQHF
.,TRBV28,.,TRBJ1-1,TGTGCCAGCAGTTTTAGGTCACAAGCTTTCTTT,CASSFRSQAFF
.,TRBV6-1,.,TRBJ2-7,TGTGCCAGCAGTGACAGGTTACACTACGAGCAGTACTTC,CASSDRLHYEQYF
.,TRBV29-1,TRBD2,TRBJ2-3,TGCAGCGTACAAGGGGCGACTAGCGACCGCACAGATACGCAGTATTTT,CSVQGATSDRTDTQYF
.,TRBV19,TRBD2,TRBJ2-3,TGTGCCAGTAGTAGGGGGGCTAGCGGGAGGAACACCCCTAGCACAGATACGCAGTATTTT,CASSRGASGRNTPSTDTQYF
.,TRBV5-6,.,TRBJ1-1,TGTGCCAGCAGCCGGGTAGGGAACACTGAAGCTTTCTTT,CASSRVGNTEAFF
once,TRBV18,TRBD1,TRBJ2-7,TGTGCCAGCTCACCATCGGGGGACAGGGGATTGCTAGCGGAACATTTC,CASSPSGDRGLLAEHF
.,TRBV21-1,.,TRBJ1-3,TGTGCCAGCAGAACCATGGCTGGAAACACCATATATTTT,CASRTMAGNTIYF
.,TRBV7-2,.,TRBJ2-1,TGTGCCAGCAGCGTCTCTGCGGGACTTTACGTTGAGCAGTTCTTC,CASSVSAGLYVEQFF
.,TRBV6-4,TRBD2,TRBJ2-3,TGTGCCAGCAGTCTAGCGGGCGGGTCAGATACGCAGTATTTT,CASSLAGGSDTQYF
.,TRBV7-6,TRBD1,TRBJ1-2,TGTGCCAGCAGCTTAGTTGCTGGCGACAGGGGCCCCCGGGGTGGCTACACCTTC,CASSLVAGDRGPRGGYTF
.,TRBV7-9,.,TRBJ1-1,TGTGCCAGCATCCTAGGGGCCGGGAACACTGAAGCTTTCTTT,CASILGAGNTEAFF
.,TRBV30,.,TRBJ2-7,TGTGCCTGGAGACCAAGCTCCTACGAGCAGTACTTC,CAWRPSSYEQYF
.,TRBV6-1,.,TRBJ1-4,TGTGCCAGCCATACAGGGAAGGAGGATGAAAAACTGTTTTTT,CASHTGKEDEKLFF
.,TRBV2,.,TRBJ2-2,TGTGCCAGCACCGTAGAGTCCCCAGGAGCCGGGGAGCTGTTTTTT,CASTVESPGAGELFF
.,TRBV7-9,.,TRBJ2-7,TGTGCCAGCTCGGTTAGCTACGAGCAGTACTTC,CASSVSYEQYF